This entry lists 21 T cell receptor beta chains sequenced from one sample in a study of radiotherapy plus CTLA-4 blockade in lung cancer. TCRdb's table, derived via immunoSEQ multiplex PCR, lists solely in-frame clones and lacks some. The sample consists of roughly 90,000 clones, 80% to 90% of them appearing once. This specimen was peripheral blood, taken from a patient treated with radiotherapy plus ipilimumab. These receptors came from a human donor with non-small cell lung cancer that progressed on radiotherapy plus ipilimumab.

This clone was detected once. The chain links TRBV5-4 to TRBJ1-1; a possible D gene is TRBD1 (6 bases). Looked up from germline, CDR1 is SGHNT and CDR2 is YYREEE (reference sequence). CDR3 length equals 14 residues. Trimming cost V 6 bases and J 4 bases, with 16 bases left between them. CDR3 amino acids: CASIPSKGGTEAFF. DNA for the CDR3: TGTGCCAGCATCCCGAGTAAGGGGGGCACTGAAGCTTTCTTT.

The CDR3 loop is CASSPPRDSGTPYEQYF. CDR3 coding DNA: TGTGCCAGCTCACCACCCCGGGATAGCGGGACCCCCTACGAGCAGTACTTC. The V and J genes are TRBV18 and TRBJ2-7, with 8 bases fitting TRBD2. CDR3 length: 17 residues. The V gene end was trimmed by 0 bases and the J gene end by 2 bases; junction bases not matched to a gene: 9. The germline CDR1 and CDR2 sequences are KGHSH and LQKENI.

The V gene is TRBV14, the J gene TRBJ2-7; possibly TRBD2 for D (5 bases). Looked up from germline, CDR1 is SGHDN and CDR2 is FVKESK. This CDR3 region has 14 residues. V was cut by 6 bases and J by 4 bases, with 16 bases left in between. In DNA, the CDR3 is TGTGCCAGCAGTTCAAAAGGACTGAGATACGAGCAGTACTTC. It translates to CASSSKGLRYEQYF.

This clone was picked up one time. This sequence joins TRBV5-4 and TRBJ2-2; 9 bases map to TRBD1. J lost 0 bases, V lost 6 bases, and 9 bases had no gene match. The CDR3 is made up of 17 amino acids. From germline, CDR1 is SGHNT and CDR2 YYREEE (reference sequence). The CDR3 spells CASKSRGQGTNTGELFF. CDR3 DNA sequence: TGTGCCAGCAAATCTCGAGGACAGGGGACGAACACCGGGGAGCTGTTTTTT. Full variable domain (rest looked up from reference TRBV5-4 and TRBJ2-2): ETGVTQSPTHLIKTRGQQVTLRCSSQSGHNTVSWYQQALGQGPQFIFQYYREEENGRGNFPPRFSGLQFPNYSSELNVNALELDDSALYLCASKSRGQGTNTGELFFGEGSRLTVL.

CDR3 DNA: TGTGCCAGCAGCTTGAAGACAGGAATGGGGCCCCAGCATTTT. It codes for CASSLKTGMGPQHF. The chain has TRBV5-5 and TRBJ1-5; D is possibly TRBD1 (6 bases). V lost 1 base to trimming and J lost 9 bases, with 14 bases between them. Germline V gives CDR1 SGHKS, CDR2 YYEKEE (reference sequence). This CDR3 region has 14 residues.

The chain is built from TRBV7-9 and TRBJ1-2; D gene uncertain. CDR1 is SEHNR and CDR2 is FQNEAQ in the germline V gene (reference sequence). The CDR3 sequence is 15 residues long. Trimming took 4 bases from V and 0 from J, leaving 12 bases between them. The CDR3 protein is CASSSGLSANYGYTF. CDR3 nucleotides: TGTGCCAGCAGCTCCGGACTGAGTGCTAACTATGGCTACACCTTC.

V and J are TRBV14 and TRBJ1-2, with a tentative D call TRBD1 (5 bases). The CDR3 sequence is 14 residues long. The germline V gene encodes CDR1 SGHDN and CDR2 FVKESK. Trimming took 0 bases from V and 4 from J, leaving 9 bases between them. The CDR3 DNA reads as TGTGCCAGCAGCCAAGATTGGGGGGGCTATGGCTACACCTTC. This codes for CASSQDWGGYGYTF.

The count of this clone is one. The chain carries TRBV2 and TRBJ2-1; the match to TRBD1 covers 7 bases. V lost 8 bases, J lost 7 bases, and 8 bases stayed unmatched. CDR3 length: 13 amino acids. Germline V gene lookup returns CDR1 SNHLY and CDR2 FYNNEI. The CDR3: CASQEGGKNEQFF. CDR3 in DNA: TGTGCCAGCCAAGAAGGGGGCAAAAATGAGCAGTTCTTC. Variable domain in full (rest from reference TRBV2 and TRBJ2-1): EPEVTQTPSHQVTQMGQEVILRCVPISNHLYFYWYRQILGQKVEFLVSFYNNEISEKSEIFDDQFSVERPDGSNFTLKIRSTKLEDSAMYFCASQEGGKNEQFFGPGTRLTVL.

The chain carries TRBV11-3 and TRBJ2-2, with 7 bases identical to TRBD1. The germline V gene has CDR1 SGHNT and CDR2 YENEEA. Trimming at V came to 5 bases and at J to 8 bases, leaving 17 bases not matched to a gene. The length of the CDR3 is 17 residues. DNA for the CDR3: TGTGCCAGCAGCCGAAGCCTTAACTTGGACAGGACTGGGGAGCTGTTTTTT. Translation gives CASSRSLNLDRTGELFF.

This clone appeared a single time. This chain connects TRBV6-5 to TRBJ1-1; no clear D gene. The V end was cut by 2 bases, the J end by 5 bases, with 15 bases between. Germline V gives CDR1 MNHEY, CDR2 SVGAGI. The CDR3 loop spans 15 amino acids. The CDR3, as DNA: TGTGCCAGCAGTTACGATGGCAGTACCGGGACTGAAGCTTTCTTT. It is translated as CASSYDGSTGTEAFF.

The chain is built from TRBV12-5 and TRBJ1-1; 11 bases match TRBD1. V was pared by 5 bases and J by 0 bases, with 5 bases of the junction left unmatched. Germline CDR1 is LGHNT and CDR2 is FRNRAP. The CDR3 runs to 16 residues. CDR3: CASGPRTGGMNTEAFF. CDR3 coding DNA: TGTGCTAGTGGTCCAAGGACAGGGGGCATGAACACTGAAGCTTTCTTT.

The chain links TRBV30 to TRBJ1-5, with D unclear. With 0 bases removed from V and 6 bases from J, the gap between germline ends came to 9 bases. The CDR3 loop spans 13 amino acids. CDR1 is GTSNPN and CDR2 is SVGIG in the germline V gene (reference sequence). CDR3 nucleotides: TGTGCCTGGAGTGTAAGAGAGGTTCAGCCCCAGCATTTT. Protein product: CAWSVREVQPQHF.

The gene calls are TRBV13 and TRBJ2-1; 16 nucleotides line up with TRBD2. The CDR3 extends over 18 amino acids. Germline CDR1 PRHDT, CDR2 FYEKMQ (reference sequence). J was trimmed by 0 bases and V by 5 bases; bases with no gene match: 4. CDR3 DNA: TGTGCCAGCAGCCCGGGACTAGCGGGAGGGCCCTCCTACAATGAGCAGTTCTTC. It codes for CASSPGLAGGPSYNEQFF.

This chain links TRBV5-1 with TRBJ2-7; 14 bases agree with TRBD2. Germline V gene lookup returns CDR1 SGHRS and CDR2 YFSETQ. V shed 2 bases, J shed 3 bases, and the junction held 7 bases outside the gene matches. CDR3 length: 17 residues. In nucleotides, the CDR3 is TGCGCCAGCAGCTTTAAGCCGGGACTAGCGGGAGTCTACGAGCAGTACTTC. It yields the protein CASSFKPGLAGVYEQYF.

This chain uses TRBV7-9 with TRBJ2-1; D gene ambiguous. The CDR3 runs to 13 residues. V lost 3 bases to trimming and J lost 6 bases, with 9 bases between them. Germline CDR1 is SEHNR and CDR2 is FQNEAQ (reference sequence). CDR3: CASSFAGGNEQFF. The CDR3 coding sequence is TGTGCCAGCAGCTTTGCCGGCGGCAATGAGCAGTTCTTC.

The chain joins TRBV5-4 to TRBJ2-3; a weak D match, TRBD1 (6 bases). In germline, CDR1 is SGHNT, CDR2 YYREEE (reference sequence). The V and J ends lost 4 bases and 4 bases respectively, with 10 bases between them. CDR3 length equals 13 residues. The CDR3 bases are TGTGCCAGCAGCGTCAGGGGTTCAGATACGCAGTATTTT. As protein: CASSVRGSDTQYF.

The chain is built from TRBV11-2 and TRBJ2-1, with TRBD2 as a possible D gene (5 bases). V shed 3 bases and J shed 12 bases, with 12 bases lying between them. Germline-derived CDR1 and CDR2 are SGHAT and FQNNGV. The CDR3 totals 12 residues. CDR3 DNA: TGTGCCAGCAGCTTTAGCAAACGGGGGCAGTTCTTC. Translation: CASSFSKRGQFF.

V is TRBV5-1 and J is TRBJ2-1, with TRBD2 matching 9 bases. The CDR3 loop spans 15 amino acids. In germline, CDR1 is SGHRS, CDR2 YFSETQ. The V and J ends lost 0 bases and 4 bases, in that order; junction bases with no gene match: 2. The DNA for the CDR3 is TGCGCCAGCAGCTTGGGCGGGGGGGATTACAATGAGCAGTTCTTC. Protein product: CASSLGGGDYNEQFF.

The chain links TRBV5-1 to TRBJ1-1, with 8 nucleotides matching TRBD1. Germline V CDR1 and CDR2: SGHRS, YFSETQ. With V trimmed by 3 bases and J by 1 base, 2 bases remained unmatched. The CDR3 totals 14 residues. The CDR3 loop reads CASSWGQANTEAFF. In DNA form, the CDR3 reads TGCGCCAGCAGCTGGGGACAGGCGAACACTGAAGCTTTCTTT.

The chain couples TRBV7-3 to TRBJ2-6; 7 bases agree with TRBD1. V lost 5 bases to trimming and J lost 2 bases; unmatched junction nucleotides: 3. In germline, CDR1 is SGHTA, CDR2 FQGTGA. This CDR3 spans 15 amino acids. The CDR3 reads CASSLTGTGANVLTF. CDR3 sequence (DNA): TGTGCCAGCAGCCTGACAGGGACTGGGGCCAACGTCCTGACTTTC.

For this clone: At the DNA level, this CDR3 is encoded by other sequences in the same sample as well. J is TRBJ2-5 and V is TRBV5-1, with D possibly matching TRBD2 (5 bases). V was pared by 0 bases and J by 4 bases, with 7 bases between. The CDR3 is made up of 13 amino acids. CDR1 is SGHRS and CDR2 is YFSETQ in the germline V gene. The CDR3 sequence is CASSLGGGETQYF. CDR3 nucleotides: TGCGCCAGCAGCTTGGGCGGAGGAGAGACCCAGTACTTC.